This T cell receptor (beta chain) was recovered during a study of cytomegalovirus exposure and HLA in healthy donors (TCRdb year 2017). Study-wide context: An earlier analysis of 550 to 700 of the donors reported roughly 270 Gb of sequence data and approximately 110 million unique TCR beta sequences from some 180 million T cells. Approximately 300 gigabases of sequencing data and about 92 million unique TCR sequences made up an early release that covered under 750 HLA-typed donors. Of the approximately 400 genotyped donors, 65% to 90% fell in the genetic ancestry cluster associated with self-reported Caucasian donors. The study aimed to test whether cataloging public T cell receptors could reveal signatures of past pathogen exposure. The study profiled the T cell repertoires of fewer than 850 subjects by immunosequencing and related them to cytomegalovirus serostatus. Along with the approximately 700-subject first cohort, a separate validation cohort of around 110 different subjects was used. The study combined high-throughput TCR immunosequencing, statistical association of individual TCRs with disease status, and machine learning to predict cytomegalovirus infection status. To study patterns of TCR occurrence, a later analysis re-analyzed previously published TCR beta repertoires from 550 to 800 donors and added high-resolution HLA genotyping. Rather than drawing on any new phenotypic data, the later analysis identified candidate immune exposures from TCR beta sequences and the way those sequences occurred across donors. To decide whether each TCR beta V gene segment behaved as functional or pseudogenic, an earlier analysis of some 540 of the donors relied on high-throughput TCR beta sequencing. Donor age, sex, ethnicity and CMV serostatus were compiled alongside the repertoire data. A later genetic analysis took genome-wide SNP genotypes for 398 of the 666 donors and used that subset as a discovery cohort. All discovery cohort repertoires had been generated on a single sequencing platform. HLA typing covered class I and class II loci at four-digit resolution. Typing coverage differed by locus: A, B, C, DRB1 and DQB1 were typed in about 629-640 donors, DQA1 in about 510, DPA1 in 600 to 610, and DPB1 in about 450. Five DR-DQ haplotypes were handled as single units for association and clustering because linkage in the cohort was strong. Across about 370 genotyped donors of the cohort, an average of roughly 250,000 unique TCR beta nucleotide sequences per donor were sequenced, and 15% to 20% of those sequences were non-productive. The paper's findings and limits, for the study overall: A later analysis associated 16,951 TCR beta sequences with specific HLA alleles at a false discovery rate of 0.05. Broadly in line with IMGT annotations, most TCR beta V segments showed up in productive rearrangements about 87% or about 30% of the time in an earlier analysis of some 590 of the donors. When HLA alleles, especially DR and DQ, strongly co-occurred, TCR associations were difficult to assign to individual alleles. The sequencing pipeline was judged likely to have produced a cluster of highly shared sequence variants as a technical artifact. A later analysis found that TCR association rates varied across HLA loci, with DRB1 alleles showing the most associated TCRs and HLA-C alleles the fewest. In a later genetic analysis, fewer N-insertions in productive TCRs were reported among donors in an Asian-associated ancestry cluster than the roughly 700-donor mean. Because counts were too low, some 17 rarely observed V segments, including chromosome 9 orphons, were excluded from the earlier analysis of some 590 of the donors. A later analysis found that most CMV-associated TCR beta chains appeared HLA-restricted, with HLA associations seemingly driven largely by CMV exposure. In this cohort, only TCR beta chains were sequenced, and detectable features were limited by the absence of alpha or paired-chain data. Cytomegalovirus status was reported to be diagnosed by the classifier with high specificity and sensitivity in both the original and validation cohorts. Because the 87-base-pair reads could not distinguish some IMGT-functional V segments, including TRBV6-2 and TRBV6-3, those segments were excluded. In a later genetic analysis, a missense DCLRE1C variant was associated with V-gene and J-gene trimming of TCR beta chains, and the association was replicated in an independent cohort. Across donors, most TCR sequences were observed very rarely, whereas some public TCRs were present in many individuals. A later analysis reported that several top co-occurrence clusters appeared linked to parvovirus B19, influenza, CMV and Epstein-Barr virus. A later analysis found that HLA-associated TCR beta chains were more clonally expanded and had lower generation probabilities than equally common non-associated chains. The study gave a list of 150 to 200 TCR beta chains associated with cytomegalovirus. For the cohort, immune exposure information was limited to CMV serostatus. Because HLA typing was unavailable for some donors at each locus, only the typed subset was used in association tests. The authors suggested that the approach could potentially be generalized to other disease states and immunological phenotypes. A further reported finding was that TCR beta sequences accurately predicted the HLA-A and HLA-B alleles for most subjects in the first cohort. Linkage disequilibrium might explain the correlated functional status among segregating V segments, but an unknown experimental factor could not be ruled out. The presence/absence analyses assumed that sequencing depth was roughly uniform across donors, and that assumption may not be true. A few of the identified cytomegalovirus-associated TCR beta chains were confirmed in vitro to be specific for cytomegalovirus antigens.

The cohort was made up of around 720 healthy bone marrow donors. At the time of sampling, every cohort member was nominally healthy, though immune exposures that went unrecorded were likely present. The donor tested CMV seronegative and was one of the 352 seronegative cohort members. Every donor gave a peripheral blood sample, and the peripheral blood mononuclear cells from that sample were used for TCR beta sequencing. Genomic DNA was extracted from the blood cell samples with the Qiagen DNeasy Blood Extraction Kit. Libraries were constructed by the immunoSEQ multiplex PCR assay. A mixture of 60 forward primers for TCR Vbeta segments and 13 reverse primers for TCR Jbeta segments was used in the multiplex PCR. Amplification of the CDR3 region of rearranged TCR beta genes was performed with a multiplex PCR assay on genomic DNA. The Illumina HiSeq System was used to sequence the amplified TCR beta libraries as 87-base-pair reads. The published analysis was carried out like this. A later analysis tallied 80 million to 95 million unique TCR beta chains across the 666 repertoires, and approximately 12 million of those chains were shared by two or more donors. Raw reads were error-corrected and collapsed into unique sequences with a nearest-neighbor algorithm that merged closely related sequences to remove PCR and sequencing errors. CDR3 sequences were aligned to IMGT reference sequences to assign V, D and J gene segments. For a sequence to be retained, a match of at least six nucleotides to both a V gene segment and a J gene segment was required. A rearrangement counted as productive if the CDR3 had no stop codons and remained in frame with V and J, and every other rearrangement counted as non-productive. Following IMGT convention, CDR3 was defined as the stretch from the second conserved V-encoded cysteine up to the conserved J-encoded phenylalanine. The earlier analysis of about 620 of the donors excluded sequences that lacked an unambiguous match to a single V gene segment. An earlier analysis of a few hundred of the donors called V segments functional above 56.7% productive rearrangements and segregating when the between-donor standard deviation exceeded 5%. A statistical classification framework was built for diagnosing cytomegalovirus status from the catalog of TCR beta chain sequences. In a later analysis, V and J genes were assigned by comparing TCR nucleotide sequences against IMGT/GENE-DB human TR gene sequences. A later analysis assigned CDR3 sequences and most-parsimonious VDJ recombination scenarios with the TCRdist pipeline. In a later analysis, each TCR beta chain was defined by its CDR3 amino acid sequence together with its V-gene family, and reads without a unique V-gene family were excluded. As a way to deal with suspected cross-contamination and a sequencing artifact, a later analysis dropped 500 to 700 nucleotide sequences that were highly shared and had low generation probability. In a later analysis, a clonal expansion index was calculated for each public chain from normalized within-repertoire ranks of inferred template counts. In a later analysis, generation probabilities were computed with a VDJ recombination model fitted to out-of-frame rearrangements, and the resulting probabilities were checked against IGoR. Hypergeometric tests were used in a later analysis to score TCR-TCR, TCR-HLA and TCR-CMV co-occurrence, with a repertoire-size bias correction applied to the TCR pairs. False discovery rates were estimated in a later analysis by permuting HLA or CMV assignments 20 times. In a later analysis, co-occurring TCRs were grouped with DBSCAN, and TCRdist sequence similarity was added when clustering was performed within HLA-allele-positive subsets. Repertoires with fewer than 30,000 or more than 120,000 public chains, plus five repertoires with anomalous nucleotide sharing, were excluded from co-occurrence clustering. In its TCRdb copy, this immuneACCESS table keeps in-frame sequences only and misses some clones. Where compared with another copy, unresolved V genes explain less than half of these, and the others have no known cause. V and J calls and clone size are given by that table; D and trimming were obtained from the DNA. The sample yields 150,000 to 200,000 clones; around 88% were counted once. Of the sample, roughly 2% falls within the top ten clones.

With respect to this clone: The target of this receptor is not known. No base quality information exists; no much larger clone differs at one position.

In the germline V gene, CDR1 corresponds to SQVTM and CDR2 to ANQGSEA. The junction shows trimming of 7 bases on V and 7 bases on J, and the gene matches do not reach 4 bases of it. CDR3 length: 10 amino acids, cysteine to phenylalanine. Only CDR3 DNA remains: 30 bases, in frame from the first base. The sequenced material came from PBMCs. The clonotype originates from a woman aged 18 to 35 in good health and CMV-seronegative. The chain is assembled from TRBV29-1 and TRBJ2-7; 7 middle bases align to TRBD2. The DNA sequence is given as TGCAGCGCCCTGGGGGGGGAGCAGTACTTC. This gives the protein CSALGGEQYF.